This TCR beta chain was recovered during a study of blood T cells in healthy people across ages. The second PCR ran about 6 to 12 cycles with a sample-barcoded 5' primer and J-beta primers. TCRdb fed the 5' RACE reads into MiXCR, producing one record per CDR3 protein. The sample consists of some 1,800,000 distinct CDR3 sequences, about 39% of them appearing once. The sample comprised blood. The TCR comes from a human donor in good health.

The CDR3 nucleotides are TGCAGCGTTGGGTACAACACTGAAGCTTTCTTT. Residues: CSVGYNTEAFF. V gene TRBV29-1 combines with J gene TRBJ1-1, with D unresolved. The germline V gene has CDR1 SQVTM and CDR2 ANQGSEA. This CDR3 spans 11 amino acids. Trimming cost V 4 bases and J 2 bases, with 5 bases left between them.